Each of the 11 T cell receptor beta chains below was sequenced from the same sample in a study of PD-L1 blockade in urothelial cancer. The time point denotes: pretreatment peripheral blood. Here immunoSEQ multiplex PCR was the method, and the copy in TCRdb shows in-frame clones only, minus some. The repertoire holds fewer than 50,000 clones, nearly 90% seen once, with 25% in the top ten. This specimen consisted of PBMCs, obtained around atezolizumab (anti-PD-L1) treatment. These receptors originate from a donor over 35 with urothelial cancer.

The V and J genes are TRBV4-1 and TRBJ2-1; a possible D gene is TRBD1 (6 bases). CDR1 and CDR2 (germline): MGHRA, YSYEKL. The CDR3 consists of 17 residues. The ends were cut back, 0 bases at V and 8 bases at J, with 20 bases in the middle. CDR3 amino acids: CASSQERWGTREDEQFF. The CDR3 DNA reads TGCGCCAGCAGCCAAGAACGGTGGGGGACACGTGAGGATGAGCAGTTCTTC.

About this clone: The junction departs from germline at one end; a sequencing error may be responsible. This chain links TRBV7-7 with TRBJ2-7; possibly TRBD2 for D (6 bases). CDR1 is SSHAT, CDR2 FNYEAQ, per germline (reference sequence). The CDR3 loop spans 13 amino acids. The CDR3 reads CASSSGGPGEQYF. The CDR3 nucleotides read TGTGCTAGCAGCTCCGGAGGGCCCGGAGAGCAGTACTTC. Drawing the rest from reference TRBV7-7 and TRBJ2-7, the complete variable domain is GAGVSQSPRYKVTKRGQDVTLRCDPISSHATLYWYQQALGQGPEFLTYFNYEAQPDKSGLPSDRFSAERPEGSISTLTIQRTEQRDSAMYRCASSSGGPGEQYFGPGTRLTVT.

This clone appeared once. The J gene is TRBJ2-7, the V gene TRBV12-1; the table gives TRBD2 as D, unverified against the DNA. TRBV12-1 represents a pseudogene. The CDR3 runs to 15 residues. CDR3 sequence reads: CASSPPAGAPGEQYF. As DNA, the CDR3 is TGTGCCAGCAGCCCCCCAGCGGGGGCCCCAGGGGAGCAGTACTTC.

The chain couples TRBV25-1 to TRBJ2-5, with a tentative D call TRBD2 (6 bases). Looked up from germline, CDR1 is MGHDK and CDR2 is SYGVNS. V shed 11 bases and J shed 3 bases, with 16 bases lying between them. CDR3 length: 13 residues. CDR3 protein: CAGSSRGKETQYF. In DNA, the CDR3 is TGTGCCGGGTCCTCACGGGGGAAAGAGACCCAGTACTTC. Full variable domain (outside the CDR3, taken from reference TRBV25-1 and TRBJ2-5): EADIYQTPRYLVIGTGKKITLECSQTMGHDKMYWYQQDPGMELHLIHYSYGVNSTEKGDLSSESTVSRIRTEHFPLTLESARPSHTSQYLCAGSSRGKETQYFGPGTRLLVL.

The rearrangement joins TRBV19 to TRBJ2-7; tentative D call: TRBD2 (6 bases). Per the germline V gene, CDR1 is LNHDA and CDR2 is SQIVND (reference sequence). The V gene lost 10 bases and the J gene lost 0 bases, with 16 bases spanning the gap. There are 14 residues in the CDR3. This CDR3 is CATRRDGSSYEQYF. Here the CDR3 DNA reads TGTGCCACCCGAAGGGACGGGAGCTCCTACGAGCAGTACTTC.

The CDR3: CSVVGNYEQYF. For the CDR3, the DNA is TGCAGCGTTGTGGGCAACTACGAGCAGTACTTC. The chain has TRBV29-1 and TRBJ2-7; D gene unclear. Germline V gives CDR1 SQVTM, CDR2 ANQGSEA. The CDR3 length is 11 residues. V shed 4 bases and J shed 3 bases, with 7 bases lying between them.

This chain links TRBV5-5 with TRBJ1-2; possible D gene TRBD1, 6 bases. The CDR3 is 15 amino acids. V lost 4 bases, J lost 4 bases, and 17 bases lay in between. Germline V gene data show CDR1 as SGHKS and CDR2 as YYEKEE (reference sequence). CDR3 protein: CASSPQGREGYGYTF. In nucleotides, the CDR3 is TGTGCCAGCAGCCCACAGGGCCGCGAGGGCTATGGCTACACCTTC.

This clone was seen only once. The V gene is TRBV10-3, the J gene TRBJ2-2, with 8 positions matching TRBD2. Germline values: CDR1 ENHRY, CDR2 SYGVKD. The CDR3 has 13 amino acids. Germline trimming cut 6 bases from V and 5 bases from J; bases unmatched to any gene: 2. The CDR3 here is CAISGRGTGELFF. The CDR3 region has the DNA TGTGCCATCAGCGGGAGGGGTACCGGGGAGCTGTTTTTT.

The rearrangement joins TRBV4-3 to TRBJ2-4; D unclear. The germline V gene has CDR1 LGHNA and CDR2 YSLEER. Between the trimmed V and J ends, which lost 0 bases and 8 bases, there was a span of 14 bases. CDR3 length: 15 amino acids. The DNA of the CDR3 is TGCGCCAGCAGCCAAGATAGTTCTAGTTCGTACATTCAGTACTTC. Amino acids: CASSQDSSSSYIQYF.

The chain joins TRBV15 to TRBJ2-6, with 9 nucleotides matching TRBD1. The CDR3 has 18 amino acids. V dropped 4 bases and J dropped 2; count of bases not matched to a gene: 9. CDR1 LNHNV and CDR2 YYDKDF come from the germline V gene (reference sequence). CDR3 sequence: CATSNHRGRLAGANVLTF. The CDR3, as DNA: TGTGCCACCAGCAACCACAGGGGGCGGCTGGCTGGGGCCAACGTCCTGACTTTC.

The rearrangement links TRBV6-6 to TRBJ1-1, with unresolved D. The CDR3 loop spans 14 amino acids. Looked up from germline, CDR1 is MNHNY and CDR2 is SVGAGI (reference sequence). V dropped 2 bases and J dropped 1 base, with 8 bases sitting between them. This chain's CDR3 is CASSYGTANTEAFF. The CDR3 DNA reads as TGTGCCAGCAGTTACGGAACAGCGAACACTGAAGCTTTCTTT.